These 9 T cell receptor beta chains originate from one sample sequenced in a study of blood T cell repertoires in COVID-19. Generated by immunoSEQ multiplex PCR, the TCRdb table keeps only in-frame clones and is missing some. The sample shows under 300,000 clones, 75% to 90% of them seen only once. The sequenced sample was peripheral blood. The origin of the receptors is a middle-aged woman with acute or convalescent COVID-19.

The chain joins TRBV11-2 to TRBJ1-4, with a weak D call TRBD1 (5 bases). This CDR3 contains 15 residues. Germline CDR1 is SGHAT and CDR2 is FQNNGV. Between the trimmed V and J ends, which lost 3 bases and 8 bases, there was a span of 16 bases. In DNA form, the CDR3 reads TGTGCCAGCAGCTTCGACAGACATTATTCAGAAAAACTGTTTTTT. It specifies CASSFDRHYSEKLFF.

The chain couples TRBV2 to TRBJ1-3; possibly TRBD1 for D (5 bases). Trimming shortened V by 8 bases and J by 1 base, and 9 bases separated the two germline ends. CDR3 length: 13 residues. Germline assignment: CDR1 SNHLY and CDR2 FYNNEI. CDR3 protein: CASFRDSGNTIYF. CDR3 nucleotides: TGTGCCAGCTTCAGGGATTCTGGAAACACCATATATTTT.

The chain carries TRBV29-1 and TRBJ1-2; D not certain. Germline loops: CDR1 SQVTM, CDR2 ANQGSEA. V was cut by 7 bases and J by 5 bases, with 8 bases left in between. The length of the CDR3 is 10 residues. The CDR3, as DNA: TGCAGCGCCTCGACATATGGCTACACCTTC. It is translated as CSASTYGYTF.

The CDR3: CASSLGTDFLTTSGYGYTF. CDR3 coding DNA: TGTGCCAGCAGCTTAGGGACAGACTTTCTAACTACCTCGGGCTATGGCTACACCTTC. V usage is TRBV11-2 and J usage is TRBJ1-2; tentative D call: TRBD1 (6 bases). This CDR3 has 19 residues. Trimming took 1 base from V and 4 from J, leaving 25 bases between them. CDR1 is SGHAT and CDR2 is FQNNGV in the germline V gene.

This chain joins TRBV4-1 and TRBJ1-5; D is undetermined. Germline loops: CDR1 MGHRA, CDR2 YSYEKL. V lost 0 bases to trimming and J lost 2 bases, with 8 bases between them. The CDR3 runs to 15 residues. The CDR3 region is CASSQEGVRNQPQHF. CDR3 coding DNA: TGCGCCAGCAGCCAAGAAGGAGTCCGCAATCAGCCCCAGCATTTT.

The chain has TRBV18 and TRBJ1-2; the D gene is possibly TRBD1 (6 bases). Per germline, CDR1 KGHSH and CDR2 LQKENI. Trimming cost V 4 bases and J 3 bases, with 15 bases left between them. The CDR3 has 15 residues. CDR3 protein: CASSRAGQDYYGYTF. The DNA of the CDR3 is TGTGCCAGCTCACGAGCGGGACAAGACTACTATGGCTACACCTTC.

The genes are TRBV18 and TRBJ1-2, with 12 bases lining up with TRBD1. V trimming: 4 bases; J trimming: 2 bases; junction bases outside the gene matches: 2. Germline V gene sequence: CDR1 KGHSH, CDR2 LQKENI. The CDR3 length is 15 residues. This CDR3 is CASSRGTGGNYGYTF. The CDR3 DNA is TGTGCCAGCTCACGCGGGACAGGGGGCAACTATGGCTACACCTTC.

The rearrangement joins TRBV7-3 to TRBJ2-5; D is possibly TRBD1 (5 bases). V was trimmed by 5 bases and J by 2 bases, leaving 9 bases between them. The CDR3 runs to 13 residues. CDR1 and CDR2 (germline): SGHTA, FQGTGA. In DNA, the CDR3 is TGTGCCAGCAGCCAGGGAATTCAAGAGACCCAGTACTTC. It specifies CASSQGIQETQYF.

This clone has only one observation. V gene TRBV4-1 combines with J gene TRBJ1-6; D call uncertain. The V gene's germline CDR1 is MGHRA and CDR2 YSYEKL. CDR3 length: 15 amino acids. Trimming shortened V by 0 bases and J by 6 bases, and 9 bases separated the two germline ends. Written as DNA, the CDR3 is TGCGCCAGCAGCCAAGATTCACGGTTTAATTCACCCCTCCACTTT. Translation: CASSQDSRFNSPLHF.